Presented here are 30 T cell receptor beta chains from one specimen sequenced in a study of control samples from healthy donors and cancer patients. Assay used: immunoSEQ multiplex PCR; TCRdb lists only in-frame clones, some missing. The table has roughly 45,000 clones, around 85% seen once. The sequencing input was PBMCs. The receptors come from a woman in her 50s with lung cancer.

The chain links TRBV27 to TRBJ1-6, with 7 bases that match TRBD1. CDR3 length: 15 residues. Germline values: CDR1 MNHEY, CDR2 SMNVEV (reference sequence). With V trimmed by 2 bases and J by 7 bases, 5 bases remained unmatched. The CDR3 sequence is CASSLGDRENSPLHF. The CDR3 coding sequence is TGTGCCAGCAGTTTAGGAGACAGGGAGAATTCACCCCTCCACTTT.

The chain has TRBV9 and TRBJ2-1, with TRBD2 identical over 11 bases. The germline V gene encodes CDR1 SGDLS and CDR2 YYNGEE. V lost 4 bases to trimming and J lost 8 bases; unmatched junction nucleotides: 11. The CDR3 length is 16 residues. CDR3 region: CASSIVSGGASDEQFF. The CDR3 DNA is TGTGCCAGCAGCATCGTTAGCGGGGGGGCCTCGGATGAGCAGTTCTTC.

The chain couples TRBV28 to TRBJ2-7, with D unclear. Germline V gene lookup returns CDR1 MDHEN and CDR2 SYDVKM. The CDR3 sequence is 17 residues long. The V end was cut by 6 bases, the J end by 2 bases, with 23 bases between. The CDR3 region is CASSLRIGSDLTYEQYF. The CDR3 nucleotides read TGTGCCAGCAGCCTTCGCATTGGCTCCGACTTAACCTACGAGCAGTACTTC.

The chain has TRBV19 and TRBJ2-3; perhaps TRBD1 as D (6 bases). Trimming shortened V by 3 bases and J by 2 bases, and 12 bases separated the two germline ends. The CDR3 length is 15 residues. Germline CDR1 is LNHDA and CDR2 is SQIVND (reference sequence). For the CDR3, the DNA is TGTGCCAGTAGTATTGGGGGCAGAGACACAGATACGCAGTATTTT. It codes for CASSIGGRDTDTQYF.

The chain combines TRBV9 with TRBJ2-3; 9 bases map to TRBD1. J lost 1 base, V lost 3 bases, and 6 bases had no gene match. The CDR3 is made up of 16 amino acids. Germline V gene data show CDR1 as SGDLS and CDR2 as YYNGEE. Here the CDR3 reads CASSASRDRGTDTQYF. The CDR3 nucleotides are TGTGCCAGCAGCGCCTCCCGGGACAGGGGCACAGATACGCAGTATTTT.

The genes are TRBV3-1 (or the pseudogene TRBV3-2) and TRBJ1-5; a weak D match, TRBD1 (6 bases). The CDR3 consists of 14 residues. V lost 1 base, J lost 4 bases, and 8 bases lay in between. Germline values: CDR1 LGHDT, CDR2 YNNKEL (reference sequence). The CDR3 here is CASSQGTGNQPQHF. The CDR3 nucleotides are TGTGCCAGCAGCCAAGGCACAGGGAATCAGCCCCAGCATTTT.

The chain couples TRBV11-1 to TRBJ2-7; D is perhaps TRBD1 or TRBD2 (5 bases each). The CDR3 has 15 amino acids. CDR1 is SGHAT, CDR2 FQDESV, per germline (reference sequence). With 5 bases removed from V and 4 bases from J, the gap between germline ends came to 18 bases. The CDR3 region has the DNA TGTGCCAGCAGCATCCGGGACGGCAAAACTTACGAGCAGTACTTC. This encodes CASSIRDGKTYEQYF.

V is TRBV12-3 or TRBV12-4 and J is TRBJ1-1, with D unclear. Trimming left V 6 bases short and J 7 bases short, with 9 bases between. This CDR3 comprises 11 residues. The CDR3 DNA sequence: TGTGCCAGCAGCCTTGAAATTGAAGCTTTCTTT. This gives the protein CASSLEIEAFF.

The gene calls are TRBV3-1 (or the pseudogene TRBV3-2) and TRBJ1-5; 7 bases match TRBD1. J gave up 11 bases and V 0 bases, and 16 bases lay outside the gene matches. Germline CDR1 is LGHDT and CDR2 is YNNKEL (reference sequence). The length of the CDR3 is 17 residues. The CDR3 DNA reads as TGTGCCAGCAGCCAAGATCGTCGACAGGGCGGCGAATCAGCCCAGCATTTT. Amino acid sequence: CASSQDRRQGGESAQHF.

The chain employs TRBV7-2 and TRBJ1-3; perhaps TRBD1 as D (5 bases). Germline values: CDR1 SGHTA, CDR2 FQGNSA. CDR3 length equals 16 residues. Trimming shortened V by 5 bases and J by 2 bases, and 16 bases separated the two germline ends. The CDR3 bases are TGTGCCAGCAGCCCCTCCCCCGGGACCCCTGGAAACACCATATATTTT. Protein product: CASSPSPGTPGNTIYF.

The chain recombines TRBV2 with TRBJ1-2, with TRBD1 as a possible D gene (5 bases). CDR3 length equals 14 residues. Deletions cut 0 bases from V and 1 base from J, with 6 bases between. Looked up from germline, CDR1 is SNHLY and CDR2 is FYNNEI. DNA of the CDR3: TGTGCCAGCAGTGAAGCAGGGGTTAACTATGGCTACACCTTC. This codes for CASSEAGVNYGYTF.

The CDR3 coding sequence is TGTGCCAGCTCACCCGGGACAGGTTACTACAATGAGCAGTTCTTC. This sequence encodes CASSPGTGYYNEQFF. The chain joins TRBV18 to TRBJ2-1, with 8 bases that match TRBD1. Germline V gene data show CDR1 as KGHSH and CDR2 as LQKENI. J was trimmed by 3 bases and V by 3 bases; bases with no gene match: 4. The CDR3 is 15 amino acids.

In its sample, this clone was seen once. The chain carries TRBV2 and TRBJ1-1; 9 bases map to TRBD1. The CDR3 has 13 amino acids. The V gene's germline CDR1 is SNHLY and CDR2 FYNNEI. V lost 6 bases and J lost 4; bases outside the gene matches: 3. The CDR3 DNA sequence: TGTGCCAGCAGGGGACAGGGCGGCACTGAAGCTTTCTTT. Protein: CASRGQGGTEAFF. Variable domain in full (rest from reference TRBV2 and TRBJ1-1): EPEVTQTPSHQVTQMGQEVILRCVPISNHLYFYWYRQILGQKVEFLVSFYNNEISEKSEIFDDQFSVERPDGSNFTLKIRSTKLEDSAMYFCASRGQGGTEAFFGQGTRLTVV.

The chain joins TRBV3-1 (or the pseudogene TRBV3-2) to TRBJ2-7; no clear D. Per germline, CDR1 LGHDT and CDR2 YNNKEL (reference sequence). This CDR3 spans 17 amino acids. Trimming pared 3 bases from V and 0 bases from J, leaving 18 bases between. The CDR3 protein is CASSQPFLWPVSYEQYF. In nucleotides, the CDR3 is TGTGCCAGCAGCCAGCCATTTTTATGGCCAGTCTCCTACGAGCAGTACTTC.

The J gene is TRBJ2-3, the V gene TRBV27, with D tentatively TRBD1 (6 bases). The V gene's germline CDR1 is MNHEY and CDR2 SMNVEV (reference sequence). The CDR3 is 14 residues long. Between the trimmed V and J ends, which lost 5 bases and 0 bases, there was a span of 9 bases. The CDR3 nucleotides read TGTGCCAGCAGTCCAGGGGCTAGCACAGATACGCAGTATTTT. Encoded protein: CASSPGASTDTQYF.

The chain carries TRBV7-2 and TRBJ1-6, with a weak D call TRBD1 (5 bases). The CDR3 is 18 amino acids. CDR1 and CDR2 from the germline V gene are SGHTA and FQGNSA. Trimming cost V 5 bases and J 5 bases, with 22 bases left between them. The DNA of the CDR3 is TGTGCCAGCAGCACCCGACCCCGGGACCACCTGAATAATTCACCCCTCCACTTT. Its protein is CASSTRPRDHLNNSPLHF.

The CDR3 protein is CASSRGQNYGYTF. The CDR3, as DNA: TGTGCCAGCAGCCGGGGACAGAACTATGGCTACACCTTC. The genes are TRBV28 and TRBJ1-2; 7 positions match TRBD1. CDR3 length equals 13 residues. Per germline, CDR1 MDHEN and CDR2 SYDVKM. V gave up 6 bases and J gave up 2 bases; unmatched junction bases: 3.

This sequence joins TRBV27 and TRBJ1-1; D call uncertain. Trimming cost V 8 bases and J 8 bases, with 12 bases left between them. Germline V gene lookup returns CDR1 MNHEY and CDR2 SMNVEV (reference sequence). The CDR3 spans 11 residues. CDR3 sequence: CASGYTTEAFF. CDR3 bases: TGTGCCAGCGGCTACACCACCGAAGCTTTCTTT.

The chain uses TRBV6-5 and TRBJ1-5, with D hard to call. The ends were cut back, 2 bases at V and 7 bases at J, with 9 bases in the middle. This CDR3 spans 13 amino acids. CDR1 and CDR2 (germline): MNHEY, SVGAGI. CDR3 nucleotides: TGTGCCAGCAGTTACAGGGTCAGGCAGCCCCAGCATTTT. Translated, it gives CASSYRVRQPQHF.

CDR3 amino acids: CASSLDYARTDTEAFF. CDR3 in DNA: TGTGCCAGCAGCTTAGATTATGCGCGCACGGACACTGAAGCTTTCTTT. V usage is TRBV7-2 and J usage is TRBJ1-1; D is uncertain. V shed 1 base and J shed 3 bases, with 15 bases lying between them. CDR1 is SGHTA and CDR2 is FQGNSA in the germline V gene. This CDR3 spans 16 amino acids. The variable domain in full, with the rest retrieved from reference TRBV7-2 and TRBJ1-1, is GAGVSQSPSNKVTEKGKDVELRCDPISGHTALYWYRQSLGQGLEFLIYFQGNSAPDKSGLPSDRFSAERTGGSVSTLTIQRTQQEDSAVYLCASSLDYARTDTEAFFGQGTRLTVV.

The V call is TRBV19, the J call TRBJ1-2; D unresolved. Germline V gives CDR1 LNHDA, CDR2 SQIVND (reference sequence). V was clipped by 0 bases and J by 3 bases, with 5 bases between them. CDR3 length: 13 amino acids. The CDR3 bases are TGTGCCAGTAGTATAGAAGGGTACTATGGCTACACCTTC. Protein product: CASSIEGYYGYTF. The complete variable domain, with remaining parts taken from reference TRBV19 and TRBJ1-2, reads DGGITQSPKYLFRKEGQNVTLSCEQNLNHDAMYWYRQDPGQGLRLIYYSQIVNDFQKGDIAEGYSVSREKKESFPLTVTSAQKNPTAFYLCASSIEGYYGYTFGSGTRLTVV.

This sequence joins TRBV29-1 and TRBJ2-7; D ambiguous. With 0 bases removed from V and 5 bases from J, the gap between germline ends came to 5 bases. This CDR3 spans 11 amino acids. Germline CDR1 and CDR2: SQVTM and ANQGSEA. The chain's CDR3 is CSVEDGNEQYF. CDR3 DNA: TGCAGCGTTGAAGATGGGAACGAGCAGTACTTC.

This chain joins TRBV25-1 and TRBJ1-3; D remains unclear. The CDR3 covers 15 residues. Germline V gene sequence: CDR1 MGHDK, CDR2 SYGVNS. The V gene lost 3 bases and the J gene lost 0 bases, with 9 bases spanning the gap. The CDR3 region is CASSDGPDSGNTIYF. In DNA, the CDR3 is TGTGCCAGCAGTGACGGCCCGGACTCTGGAAACACCATATATTTT.

The chain combines TRBV6-2 or TRBV6-3 with TRBJ1-1; TRBD1 aligns across 9 bases. CDR1 MNHEY and CDR2 SVGEGT come from the germline V gene. The CDR3 is made up of 16 amino acids. V trimming: 0 bases; J trimming: 1 base; junction bases outside the gene matches: 3. Here the CDR3 reads CASSYSGQGKNTEAFF. The CDR3 nucleotides are TGTGCCAGCAGTTACTCGGGACAGGGCAAGAACACTGAAGCTTTCTTT.

Written as DNA, the CDR3 is TGTGCCAGCAGTTCTGGCCGAACAGATACGCAGTATTTT. This gives the protein CASSSGRTDTQYF. This rearrangement joins TRBV12-3 or TRBV12-4 to TRBJ2-3; no firm D call. The ends were cut back, 4 bases at V and 3 bases at J, with 8 bases in the middle. CDR3 length equals 13 residues.

This chain connects TRBV10-3 to TRBJ1-2; D possibly corresponds to TRBD1 (5 bases). Germline lookup yields CDR1 ENHRY and CDR2 SYGVKD. This CDR3 contains 12 residues. V was shortened by 4 bases and J by 7 bases, with 10 bases between the two germline ends. The CDR3 nucleotides read TGTGCCATCAGTGCATTGACAGCTGGCTACACCTTC. Amino acid sequence: CAISALTAGYTF.

The rearrangement links TRBV6-4 to TRBJ2-7, with D perhaps being TRBD1 or TRBD2 (5 bases each). Trimming left V 5 bases short and J 7 bases short, with 21 bases between. CDR3 length equals 15 residues. Looked up from germline, CDR1 is MRHNA and CDR2 is SNTAGT. The CDR3 reads CASSCGTEPRCEQYF. The DNA of the CDR3 is TGTGCCAGCAGTTGTGGGACCGAACCCCGGTGTGAGCAGTACTTC.

This chain links TRBV27 with TRBJ1-4; D not resolved. In germline, CDR1 is MNHEY, CDR2 SMNVEV (reference sequence). V was trimmed by 7 bases and J by 4 bases, leaving 13 bases between them. The CDR3 is 14 residues long. The CDR3 here is CASKYTVLNEKLFF. DNA of the CDR3: TGTGCCAGCAAATACACAGTCCTTAATGAAAAACTGTTTTTT.

This clone showed up just a few times. The V call is TRBV5-5, the J call TRBJ2-5; 7 nucleotides match TRBD2. The germline V gene has CDR1 SGHKS and CDR2 YYEKEE (reference sequence). The length of the CDR3 is 14 residues. V trimming: 0 bases; J trimming: 4 bases; junction bases outside the gene matches: 3. The DNA for the CDR3 is TGTGCCAGCAGCTTGGAGGGAGGGCGAGAGACCCAGTACTTC. Translating gives CASSLEGGRETQYF.

This chain uses TRBV7-9 with TRBJ1-2; D unclear. Germline V gene data show CDR1 as SEHNR and CDR2 as FQNEAQ (reference sequence). This CDR3 spans 13 amino acids. V lost 1 base to trimming and J lost 8 bases, with 11 bases between them. CDR3 nucleotides: TGTGCCAGCAGCTTAGGCGACCCGGGAGGCTACACCTTC. This encodes CASSLGDPGGYTF.